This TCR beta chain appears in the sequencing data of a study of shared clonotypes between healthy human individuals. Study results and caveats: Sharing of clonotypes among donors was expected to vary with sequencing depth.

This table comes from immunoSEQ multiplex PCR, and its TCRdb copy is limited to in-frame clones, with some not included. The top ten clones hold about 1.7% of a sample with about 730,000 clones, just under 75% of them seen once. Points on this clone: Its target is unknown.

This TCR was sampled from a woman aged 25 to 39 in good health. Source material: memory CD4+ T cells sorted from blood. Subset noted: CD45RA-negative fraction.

DNA for the CDR3: TGTGCCAGTAGGCGGGCCGGGACAGGGGGAAGCGAGCAGTACTTC. Translation gives CASRRAGTGGSEQYF. This rearrangement joins TRBV19 to TRBJ2-7; 11 bases agree with TRBD1. This CDR3 has 15 amino acids. V lost 6 bases, J lost 6 bases, and 10 bases stayed unmatched. Germline CDR1 and CDR2: LNHDA and SQIVND (reference sequence).